This entry concerns a single TCR beta chain. Its specificity is unknown. At one of its ends the junction is not consistent with the germline gene, which may arise from a read error. The PCR had 60 Vbeta and 13 Jbeta primers. Profiled with immunoSEQ multiplex PCR; TCRdb holds only in-frame clones, not every one. The top ten hold less than 4% of the sample, which has 140,000 to 150,000 clones, nearly 85% seen once. The entry originates in a study of cytomegalovirus exposure and HLA in healthy donors. Study-wide results and caveats: The investigators catalogued some 150 TCR beta chains as cytomegalovirus-associated.

Germline V CDR1 and CDR2: SEHNR, FQNEAQ (reference sequence). The CDR3 covers 14 residues. What was sequenced was PBMCs. V and J are TRBV7-9 and TRBJ1-4; D uncertain. This receptor was identified in a male donor in good health and CMV-seronegative. As DNA, the CDR3 is TGTTCCAGCAGCTGGGCAGATAATAATGAAAAACTGTTTTTT. It codes for CSSSWADNNEKLFF. The entire variable domain, with the rest obtained from reference TRBV7-9 and TRBJ1-4, is as follows: DTGVSQNPRHKITKRGQNVTFRCDPISEHNRLYWYRQTLGQGPEFLTYFQNEAQLEKSRLLSDRFSAERPKGSFSTLEIQRTEQGDSAMYLCSSSWADNNEKLFFGSGTQLSVL.